This T cell receptor (beta chain) appears in the sequencing data of a study of control samples from healthy donors and cancer patients. Clones were read by immunoSEQ multiplex PCR, and TCRdb kept only the in-frame ones, dropping some. The table has over 80,000 clones, over 80% seen once. This CDR3 contains 13 residues. Germline V CDR1 and CDR2: LNHDA, SQIVND (reference sequence). The V end lost 3 bases, the J end lost 6 bases, and 11 bases lay between the germline ends. V gene TRBV19 combines with J gene TRBJ1-1; D might be TRBD1 (5 bases). Sequenced input: blood. This sequence originates from a man under 40 in good health. Written as DNA, the CDR3 is TGTGCCAGTAGTATCAGGGATCGGTCTGAAGCTTTCTTT. Protein: CASSIRDRSEAFF.